Shown below are 15 T cell receptor beta chains from a single sample sequenced in a study of blood T cell repertoires in COVID-19. The protocol was immunoSEQ multiplex PCR, while the TCRdb copy is restricted to in-frame clones and leaves out a portion. The sample includes roughly 400,000 clones, roughly 88% of them seen just once. The sample taken for sequencing was PBMCs or T cells enriched from blood (not recorded which). The receptors originated from a woman between 35 and 50 years old with acute COVID-19.

The chain employs TRBV7-2 and TRBJ2-1, with TRBD2 matching 13 bases. Trimming cost V 0 bases and J 11 bases; bases outside gene matches: 7. The CDR3 has 16 residues. CDR1 is SGHTA and CDR2 is FQGNSA in the germline V gene. For the CDR3, the DNA is TGTGCCAGCAGCTTAGCTTGGGGGGGACTAGCGGGGAAGCAGTTCTTC. This translates into CASSLAWGGLAGKQFF.

The chain carries TRBV6-5 and TRBJ2-2, with a tentative D call TRBD1 (5 bases). The CDR3 contains 14 residues. CDR1 is MNHEY, CDR2 SVGAGI, per germline. The V gene lost 6 bases and the J gene lost 1 base, with 9 bases spanning the gap. The CDR3 loop is CASRGPENTGELFF. The DNA for the CDR3 is TGTGCCAGCAGGGGGCCCGAGAACACCGGGGAGCTGTTTTTT.

The chain employs TRBV6-1 and TRBJ1-2; 9 positions agree with TRBD1. The CDR3 consists of 16 residues. The V gene's germline CDR1 is MNHNS and CDR2 SASEGT. The junction had 8 bases not matched to a gene; V was cut back by 4 bases and J by 2 bases. CDR3 sequence (DNA): TGTGCCAGCAGTGCACAGGGGGCCCTCTCGAACTATGGCTACACCTTC. Amino acid sequence: CASSAQGALSNYGYTF.

This clone was counted a single time. This same CDR3 is encoded by further DNA sequences in the sample. The chain carries TRBV19 and TRBJ2-7; a weak D match, TRBD2 (5 bases). V was trimmed by 9 bases and J by 3 bases, leaving 9 bases between them. The germline CDR1 and CDR2 sequences are LNHDA and SQIVND (reference sequence). There are 11 residues in the CDR3. CDR3 residues: CASGGGYEQYF. The CDR3 nucleotides read TGTGCCAGCGGAGGAGGCTACGAGCAGTACTTC.

This clone has only a few counts. V and J are TRBV5-1 and TRBJ1-4, with 9 bases fitting TRBD1. Per the germline V gene, CDR1 is SGHRS and CDR2 is YFSETQ. The CDR3 covers 14 residues. Trimming cost V 4 bases and J 5 bases; bases outside gene matches: 3. CDR3 bases: TGCGCCAGCAGCCAAGGGACAGGGAATGAAAAACTGTTTTTT. Translated, it gives CASSQGTGNEKLFF.

The V and J genes are TRBV5-6 and TRBJ1-2; D gene unclear. Germline V gene lookup returns CDR1 SGHDT and CDR2 YYEEEE. The V end lost 0 bases, the J end lost 1 base, and 4 bases lay between the germline ends. The CDR3 length is 13 residues. The CDR3 nucleotides read TGTGCCAGCAGCTTGGGCAGTAACTATGGCTACACCTTC. Protein sequence: CASSLGSNYGYTF. The whole variable domain, remainder taken from reference TRBV5-6 and TRBJ1-2, is DAGVTQSPTHLIKTRGQQVTLRCSPKSGHDTVSWYQQALGQGPQFIFQYYEEEERQRGNFPDRFSGHQFPNYSSELNVNALLLGDSALYLCASSLGSNYGYTFGSGTRLTVV.

This chain joins TRBV28 and TRBJ1-5; D unclear. The CDR3 is 12 residues long. Between the trimmed V and J ends, which lost 8 bases and 9 bases, there was a span of 14 bases. CDR1 is MDHEN and CDR2 is SYDVKM in the germline V gene. The CDR3 spells CASGLARSPQHF. The CDR3 DNA is TGTGCCAGCGGTCTCGCGCGTTCGCCCCAGCATTTT.

Remarks on this clone: Within the sample, other DNA sequences also encode this same CDR3. V usage is TRBV9 and J usage is TRBJ2-3, with D possibly being TRBD2 (7 bases). V lost 0 bases to trimming and J lost 1 base, with 9 bases between them. CDR1 and CDR2 from the germline V gene are SGDLS and YYNGEE. The CDR3 spans 15 residues. CDR3 sequence reads: CASSVVGGGTDTQYF. In DNA, the CDR3 is TGTGCCAGCAGCGTAGTAGGGGGGGGCACAGATACGCAGTATTTT.

The V gene is TRBV9, the J gene TRBJ2-7; 9 bases align to TRBD1. There are 15 residues in the CDR3. The V and J ends lost 0 bases and 4 bases, in that order; junction bases with no gene match: 5. Germline CDR1 reads SGDLS; CDR2 reads YYNGEE. CDR3 region: CASSVAGTGLYEQYF. The CDR3 region has the DNA TGTGCCAGCAGCGTAGCCGGGACAGGGCTTTACGAGCAGTACTTC.

V gene TRBV6-5 combines with J gene TRBJ1-2; 9 nucleotides align to TRBD1. In germline, CDR1 is MNHEY, CDR2 SVGAGI. This CDR3 has 15 amino acids. V shed 8 bases, J shed 5 bases, and the junction held 12 bases outside the gene matches. The CDR3: CASAYGTGTGYGYTF. The CDR3 bases are TGTGCCAGCGCTTATGGGACAGGGACGGGGTATGGCTACACCTTC.

The chain recombines TRBV12-5 with TRBJ2-1, with TRBD2 matching over 13 bases. With 5 bases clipped from V and 8 bases from J, the junction kept 6 bases outside the gene matches. This CDR3 spans 15 amino acids. Germline V lookup: CDR1 LGHNT, CDR2 FRNRAP. CDR3 DNA: TGTGCTAGTGGTACTAGCGGGGGGGCCGGTTATGAGCAGTTCTTC. Translating gives CASGTSGGAGYEQFF.

J is TRBJ1-5 and V is TRBV19; 7 bases fit TRBD1. V shed 4 bases and J 0 bases; nucleotides not matched to a gene: 3. Per germline, CDR1 LNHDA and CDR2 SQIVND (reference sequence). The CDR3 is 15 amino acids. This CDR3 reads CASSTTGYSNQPQHF. CDR3 DNA: TGTGCCAGTAGTACGACAGGGTATAGCAATCAGCCCCAGCATTTT.

The genes are TRBV18 and TRBJ1-6; the D gene is possibly TRBD1 (5 bases). This CDR3 is 16 amino acids long. Germline V gives CDR1 KGHSH, CDR2 LQKENI. The V end lost 6 bases, the J end lost 0 bases, and 12 bases lay between the germline ends. The CDR3 protein is CASSAAQGSYNSPLHF. The CDR3 DNA follows: TGTGCCAGCTCGGCGGCGCAGGGCTCCTATAATTCACCCCTCCACTTT.

J is TRBJ1-5 and V is TRBV6-6; D is unclear. Trimming stripped 6 bases from V and 2 bases from J, with 11 bases between. From germline, CDR1 is MNHNY and CDR2 SVGAGI (reference sequence). The CDR3 runs to 14 residues. CDR3 DNA: TGTGCCAGCAGCCAAAGGCGGGGCAATCAGCCCCAGCATTTT. Protein sequence: CASSQRRGNQPQHF.

V and J are TRBV6-5 and TRBJ2-7, with TRBD1 matching 7 bases. Looked up from germline, CDR1 is MNHEY and CDR2 is SVGAGI. The ends lost 2 bases at V and 6 bases at J; junction bases unmatched: 7. This CDR3 contains 14 residues. CDR3 nucleotides: TGTGCCAGCAGTTACGGGGTACAGGGGCGCGAGCAGTACTTC. It specifies CASSYGVQGREQYF.